Each of the 19 T cell receptor beta chains below was sequenced from the same sample in a study of shared clonotypes between healthy human individuals. Assay: immunoSEQ multiplex PCR; the TCRdb copy retains only in-frame clones and omits some. The table lists roughly 2.2 million clones, approximately 90% of them singletons, with about 0.36% in the top ten. Sequenced input: naive CD4+ T cells from PBMCs. Subset specified: CD45RA+ positively selected. The receptors were gathered from a man aged 18 to 35 in good health. Some clones in this sample may be carry-over from other donors' samples.

The V and J genes are TRBV6-1 and TRBJ1-2; 7 nucleotides align to TRBD1. This CDR3 has 14 residues. V shed 2 bases, J shed 5 bases, and the junction held 5 bases outside the gene matches. Germline CDR1 MNHNS, CDR2 SASEGT. CDR3 region: CASSEKGRGYGYTF. The CDR3 DNA reads TGTGCCAGCAGTGAAAAAGGCAGGGGGTATGGCTACACCTTC.

The CDR3 spells CASSPAAIVTGELFF. Written as DNA, the CDR3 is TGTGCCAGCAGTCCCGCGGCAATAGTGACCGGGGAGCTGTTTTTT. The V gene is TRBV25-1, the J gene TRBJ2-2; D remains ambiguous. CDR1 is MGHDK, CDR2 SYGVNS, per germline. There are 15 residues in the CDR3. V gave up 5 bases and J gave up 5 bases, with 15 bases separating them.

The CDR3 spells CAISASQASYEQYF. CDR3 DNA sequence: TGTGCCATCAGTGCGTCACAGGCCTCCTACGAGCAGTACTTC. The chain is built from TRBV10-3 and TRBJ2-7, with D tentatively TRBD1 (5 bases). The CDR3 has 14 amino acids. In germline, CDR1 is ENHRY, CDR2 SYGVKD. V lost 4 bases and J lost 0, with 10 bases in between.

Only one count was recorded for this clone. J is TRBJ2-2 and V is TRBV19, with D possibly TRBD1 on 6 matching bases. There are 15 residues in the CDR3. Germline V gene data show CDR1 as LNHDA and CDR2 as SQIVND (reference sequence). Trimming removed 1 base from V and 2 bases from J, with 8 bases in between. Here the CDR3 reads CASSIVGTNTGELFF. In nucleotides, the CDR3 is TGTGCCAGTAGTATAGTTGGGACAAACACCGGGGAGCTGTTTTTT.

CDR3 nucleotide sequence: TGTGCCAGCAGCTTAGTTTACGACATCTGGAAACTAAGCACAGATACGCAGTATTTT. Translated: CASSLVYDIWKLSTDTQYF. The chain has TRBV7-2 and TRBJ2-3; D not resolved. Germline lookup yields CDR1 SGHTA and CDR2 FQGNSA. This CDR3 is 19 amino acids long. Trimming cost V 1 base and J 0 bases, with 20 bases left between them.

The chain uses TRBV30 and TRBJ2-5, with D unresolved. The CDR3 contains 14 residues. V lost 2 bases and J 5 bases, leaving 15 bases between the germline ends. Germline V lookup: CDR1 GTSNPN, CDR2 SVGIG (reference sequence). The CDR3 DNA sequence: TGTGCCTGGAGTCTCGGAATCGGTAGGGAGACCCAGTACTTC. Its protein product is CAWSLGIGRETQYF.

The genes are TRBV6-5 and TRBJ1-1; D remains unclear. The germline CDR1 and CDR2 sequences are MNHEY and SVGAGI. Trimming took 6 bases from V and 9 from J, leaving 11 bases between them. The CDR3 runs to 11 residues. DNA of the CDR3: TGTGCCAGCAGGAGTGGGCTGCAAGCTTTCTTT. Amino acids: CASRSGLQAFF.

The V gene is TRBV5-1, the J gene TRBJ2-2; TRBD1 is a possible D gene (6 bases). V was trimmed by 0 bases and J by 8 bases, leaving 14 bases between them. Germline V gene sequence: CDR1 SGHRS, CDR2 YFSETQ. The CDR3 consists of 15 residues. The CDR3 DNA follows: TGCGCCAGCAGCTTGGACAGGGTGCCGGTGGGGGAGCTGTTTTTT. It codes for CASSLDRVPVGELFF. The full variable domain, completed using reference TRBV5-1 and TRBJ2-2, is KAGVTQTPRYLIKTRGQQVTLSCSPISGHRSVSWYQQTPGQGLQFLFEYFSETQRNKGNFPGRFSGRQFSNSRSEMNVSTLELGDSALYLCASSLDRVPVGELFFGEGSRLTVL.

This clone was counted a single time. The chain links TRBV25-1 to TRBJ2-5; the D is unclear. V lost 5 bases, J lost 3 bases, and 13 bases lay in between. Germline CDR1 is MGHDK and CDR2 is SYGVNS. CDR3 length: 14 amino acids. The CDR3 loop is CASSPRQVKETQYF. The CDR3 DNA sequence: TGTGCCAGCAGTCCCCGGCAGGTCAAAGAGACCCAGTACTTC.

This clone occurred a few times. The V and J genes are TRBV28 and TRBJ1-1; no firm D call. The CDR3 spans 12 residues. Germline CDR1 reads MDHEN; CDR2 reads SYDVKM. Deletions cut 7 bases from V and 5 bases from J, with 11 bases between. CDR3 in amino acids: CASTLPWTEAFF. Here the CDR3 DNA reads TGTGCCAGCACCCTTCCGTGGACTGAAGCTTTCTTT.

V is TRBV6-5 and J is TRBJ2-1; no clear D gene. V lost 0 bases and J 0 bases, leaving 6 bases between the germline ends. The CDR3 has 15 amino acids. The germline V gene encodes CDR1 MNHEY and CDR2 SVGAGI. CDR3 sequence reads: CASSYSQSSYNEQFF. The CDR3 bases are TGTGCCAGCAGTTACTCACAGAGCTCCTACAATGAGCAGTTCTTC.

This chain uses TRBV2 with TRBJ2-7; D not certain. Germline V lookup: CDR1 SNHLY, CDR2 FYNNEI. V dropped 6 bases and J dropped 3 bases, with 15 bases sitting between them. This CDR3 region has 14 residues. Written as DNA, the CDR3 is TGTGCCAGCAGCAGGCTACGTTATAACTACGAGCAGTACTTC. Translation gives CASSRLRYNYEQYF.

This chain uses TRBV15 with TRBJ2-2; D remains unclear. V was clipped by 1 base and J by 2 bases, with 2 bases between them. This CDR3 has 13 residues. The germline V gene has CDR1 LNHNV and CDR2 YYDKDF (reference sequence). The CDR3 coding sequence is TGTGCCACCAGCAGAGTCAACACCGGGGAGCTGTTTTTT. Protein: CATSRVNTGELFF.

Note on this clone: The same CDR3 is also encoded by other DNA sequences in this sample. The gene calls are TRBV5-1 and TRBJ2-1, with TRBD2 matching 14 bases. The CDR3 runs 19 residues. CDR1 SGHRS and CDR2 YFSETQ come from the germline V gene. Trimming at V came to 2 bases and at J to 0 bases, leaving 7 bases not matched to a gene. This CDR3 is CASSFPKGTSGSSYNEQFF. Here the CDR3 DNA reads TGCGCCAGCAGCTTCCCTAAGGGGACTAGCGGGAGCTCCTACAATGAGCAGTTCTTC.

V usage is TRBV7-3 and J usage is TRBJ2-2, with 9 bases that match TRBD2. CDR3 length: 16 residues. J was trimmed by 3 bases and V by 2 bases; bases with no gene match: 4. In germline, CDR1 is SGHTA, CDR2 FQGTGA. The CDR3 here is CASSLPGLAHTGELFF. Here the CDR3 DNA reads TGTGCCAGCAGCTTACCGGGACTAGCTCACACCGGGGAGCTGTTTTTT.

The gene calls are TRBV30 and TRBJ2-2, with TRBD2 identical over 11 bases. The CDR3 has 15 residues. The V segment lost 8 bases and the J segment 5 bases; nucleotides outside the gene matches: 10. Germline-derived CDR1 and CDR2 are GTSNPN and SVGIG (reference sequence). CDR3 sequence (DNA): TGTGCCCGCACTAGCGGGAGCCAGGGTACCGGGGAGCTGTTTTTT. Translated: CARTSGSQGTGELFF. Together with reference TRBV30 and TRBJ2-2, the CDR3 gives the full variable domain: SQTIHQWPATLVQPVGSPLSLECTVEGTSNPNLYWYRQAAGRGLQLLFYSVGIGQISSEVPQNLSASRPQDRQFILSSKKLLLSDSGFYLCARTSGSQGTGELFFGEGSRLTVL.

This clone was detected once. The chain links TRBV18 to TRBJ1-3; maybe TRBD1 (6 bases). The CDR3 length is 18 residues. Germline CDR1 reads KGHSH; CDR2 reads LQKENI. V lost 4 bases and J 1 base, leaving 20 bases between the germline ends. The CDR3 bases are TGTGCCAGCTCACGGAATACCTTTGCAACAGGGTCTGGAAACACCATATATTTT. Encoded protein: CASSRNTFATGSGNTIYF.

This clone has more than one count but fewer than ten. The chain uses TRBV11-2 and TRBJ1-1; D is possibly TRBD1 (6 bases). CDR3 length equals 13 residues. Per the germline V gene, CDR1 is SGHAT and CDR2 is FQNNGV. The ends were cut back, 3 bases at V and 6 bases at J, with 11 bases in the middle. The CDR3 coding sequence is TGTGCCAGCAGCTTGAACAGGGACGCTGAAGCTTTCTTT. This sequence encodes CASSLNRDAEAFF.

The chain carries TRBV6-1 and TRBJ2-5, with D possibly being TRBD2 (6 bases). The CDR3 covers 14 residues. Trimming took 6 bases from V and 1 from J, leaving 12 bases between them. Germline CDR1 and CDR2: MNHNS and SASEGT. In nucleotides, the CDR3 is TGTGCCAGCAGATGGGGACTCCTCCAAGAGACCCAGTACTTC. Protein sequence: CASRWGLLQETQYF.